Each of the 16 T cell receptor beta chains below was sequenced from the same sample in a study of T cells in Graves' hyperthyroidism and ophthalmopathy. It was RNA transcripts that yielded the amplified TCR beta CDR3 regions. Initially, a first-round RT-PCR of the TCR CDR3 employed the HTBI primer set. MiXCR, run by TCRdb on the multiplex PCR reads, gives a single entry per CDR3 protein. The sample carries 560,000 or so distinct CDR3 sequences, about half recorded once. Sequenced input: peripheral blood or thyroid tissue (not recorded which). Every receptor here comes from a woman aged 18-30 years with Graves' hyperthyroidism.

This chain uses TRBV20-1 with TRBJ1-4; 7 nucleotides align to TRBD1. V gave up 3 bases and J gave up 7 bases; unmatched junction bases: 8. The germline CDR1 and CDR2 sequences are DFQATT and SNEGSKA (reference sequence). This CDR3 comprises 14 residues. The CDR3 nucleotides read TGCAGTGCTAGGGACAGGCGCGACGGTGAAAAACTGTTTTTT. This codes for CSARDRRDGEKLFF.

The chain employs TRBV7-9 and TRBJ2-5; D uncertain. CDR3 length: 11 residues. CDR1 and CDR2 from the germline V gene are SEHNR and FQNEAQ (reference sequence). With 7 bases removed from V and 2 bases from J, the gap between germline ends came to 5 bases. CDR3 sequence: CASKLQETQYF. CDR3 coding DNA: TGTGCCAGCAAGCTACAAGAGACCCAGTACTTC.

This clonotype came up once. The V call is TRBV10-2, the J call TRBJ1-6; weak D call: TRBD1 (5 bases). The CDR3 has 13 residues. CDR1 WSHSY and CDR2 SAAADI come from the germline V gene. Deletions cut 7 bases from V and 8 bases from J, with 12 bases between. The CDR3 region is CASNTGVDSPLHF. Here the CDR3 DNA reads TGCGCCAGCAATACGGGGGTGGATTCACCCCTCCACTTT.

This clonotype was observed a few times. The chain combines TRBV15 with TRBJ2-7; D is unresolved. The ends were cut back, 0 bases at V and 7 bases at J, with 7 bases in the middle. This CDR3 spans 12 amino acids. Germline CDR1 and CDR2: LNHNV and YYDKDF (reference sequence). CDR3 sequence (DNA): TGTGCCACCAGCAGAGAAGTAGGGGAGCAGTACTTC. Amino acids: CATSREVGEQYF. The full variable domain, completed using reference TRBV15 and TRBJ2-7, is DAMVIQNPRYQVTQFGKPVTLSCSQTLNHNVMYWYQQKSSQAPKLLFHYYDKDFNNEADTPDNFQSRRPNTSFCFLDIRSPGLGDTAMYLCATSREVGEQYFGPGTRLTVT.

This chain connects TRBV10-3 to TRBJ2-2; 12 bases align to TRBD1. In germline, CDR1 is ENHRY, CDR2 SYGVKD. The CDR3 is 16 amino acids. V shed 6 bases and J 6 bases; nucleotides not matched to a gene: 8. The CDR3 is CAIRTQRDRGPGELFF. The CDR3 region has the DNA TGTGCCATCAGAACACAACGGGACAGGGGGCCCGGGGAGCTGTTTTTT.

This chain links TRBV29-1 with TRBJ2-2; a possible D gene is TRBD1 (6 bases). V was clipped by 0 bases and J by 10 bases, with 18 bases between them. Looked up from germline, CDR1 is SQVTM and CDR2 is ANQGSEA. The length of the CDR3 is 15 residues. CDR3 sequence (DNA): TGCAGCGTTGAAGATCGGGGCAGGGGACACGCGGAGCTGTTTTTT. As protein: CSVEDRGRGHAELFF.

The chain uses TRBV19 and TRBJ2-5; D is undetermined. CDR3 length: 16 residues. The V gene's germline CDR1 is LNHDA and CDR2 SQIVND (reference sequence). V lost 1 base and J 1 base, leaving 13 bases between the germline ends. The DNA for the CDR3 is TGTGCCAGTAGTATAGCGGGCAGAAGAGTCCAAGAGACCCAGTACTTC. Amino acid sequence: CASSIAGRRVQETQYF.

This clonotype was observed at least ten times. The chain joins TRBV29-1 to TRBJ1-2, with no clear D. The germline gives CDR1 SQVTM, CDR2 ANQGSEA. This CDR3 contains 11 residues. V was clipped by 7 bases and J by 2 bases, with 8 bases between them. The CDR3 protein is CSGATNYGYTF. The DNA for the CDR3 is TGCAGCGGAGCAACCAACTATGGCTACACCTTC.

This clonotype appeared once. The V gene is TRBV29-1, the J gene TRBJ1-1, with 7 bases lining up with TRBD1. Germline V CDR1 and CDR2: SQVTM, ANQGSEA. The CDR3 has 13 residues. After removal of 5 bases from V and 4 bases from J, the junction contained 7 bases not matched to a gene. CDR3 sequence reads: CSVWSGTATEAFF. The CDR3 bases are TGCAGCGTTTGGAGTGGGACAGCCACTGAAGCTTTCTTT.

With respect to this clonotype: The junction does not match germline at one end; this may be a read error. The V and J genes are TRBV7-2 and TRBJ2-7; D remains unclear. The CDR3 length is 18 residues. Germline lookup yields CDR1 SGHTA and CDR2 FQGNSA. CDR3 amino acids: CASSQDLADDTLTYEQYF. In nucleotides, the CDR3 is TGCGCCAGCAGCCAAGATCTGGCGGACGACACCTTGACCTACGAGCAGTACTTC.

This clonotype was seen only a few times. The V call is TRBV14, the J call TRBJ1-1; D remains unclear. Looked up from germline, CDR1 is SGHDN and CDR2 is FVKESK. This CDR3 comprises 14 residues. V was cut by 4 bases and J by 0 bases, with 9 bases left in between. The CDR3 DNA sequence: TGTGCCAGCAGCCGCACCGGTATGAACACTGAAGCTTTCTTT. It specifies CASSRTGMNTEAFF.

The rearrangement joins TRBV19 to TRBJ1-2; D gene unclear. With 9 bases removed from V and 2 bases from J, the gap between germline ends came to 10 bases. This CDR3 is built from 12 residues. Germline CDR1 is LNHDA and CDR2 is SQIVND (reference sequence). The DNA of the CDR3 is TGTGCCAGCCACGGGCAGAACTATGGCTACACCTTC. Its protein is CASHGQNYGYTF.

V and J are TRBV7-3 and TRBJ2-7; TRBD2 might be the D (6 bases). The CDR3 contains 14 residues. V dropped 5 bases and J dropped 4 bases, with 15 bases sitting between them. Germline loops: CDR1 SGHTA, CDR2 FQGTGA. CDR3 DNA sequence: TGTGCCAGCAGCCTAAGCAGGGAGGTGTACGAGCAGTACTTC. Protein sequence: CASSLSREVYEQYF.

This clonotype was counted ten times or more. CDR3 sequence: CASSRRWTTETQYF. The CDR3 nucleotides are TGTGCCAGCAGTCGAAGGTGGACCACGGAGACCCAGTACTTC. The gene calls are TRBV7-8 and TRBJ2-5; D not resolved. CDR3 length: 14 amino acids. Germline CDR1 SGHVS, CDR2 FQNEAQ. Trimming shortened V by 6 bases and J by 5 bases, and 16 bases separated the two germline ends.

The rearrangement joins TRBV7-3 to TRBJ1-6, with unresolved D. Trimming removed 1 base from V and 0 bases from J, with 7 bases in between. This CDR3 contains 16 residues. CDR1 is SGHTA, CDR2 FQGTGA, per germline. The CDR3 DNA sequence: TGTGCCAGCAGCTTAAGGTTTAGCTCCTATAATTCACCCCTCCACTTT. Protein sequence: CASSLRFSSYNSPLHF.

V and J are TRBV7-9 and TRBJ1-5; D uncertain. Trimming removed 5 bases from V and 3 bases from J, with 11 bases in between. The CDR3 extends over 14 amino acids. Germline V CDR1 and CDR2: SEHNR, FQNEAQ (reference sequence). The CDR3 region is CASSGEVNNQPQHF. The CDR3 coding sequence is TGTGCCAGCAGCGGGGAGGTGAACAATCAGCCCCAGCATTTT. The variable domain in full, with the rest retrieved from reference TRBV7-9 and TRBJ1-5, is DTGVSQNPRHKITKRGQNVTFRCDPISEHNRLYWYRQTLGQGPEFLTYFQNEAQLEKSRLLSDRFSAERPKGSFSTLEIQRTEQGDSAMYLCASSGEVNNQPQHFGDGTRLSIL.